Presented here are 16 T cell receptor beta chains from one specimen sequenced in a study of post-analysis software for immune sequencing data. Study conclusions and caveats: The five TRBV segments detected at higher frequency in patients than in controls included TRBV5-6, TRBV5-1 and TRBV20-1.

Prepared libraries of TCR beta cDNA carried unique molecular identifiers. MiXCR, applied by TCRdb to the PCR reads, yields one record per CDR3 protein. This sample has about 200,000 distinct CDR3 sequences, with 29% found just once. These TCRs' antigens remain unknown. The source material was blood. The receptors were sampled from a girl aged 2-17 years with multiple sclerosis.

This clonotype was seen a handful of times. The rearrangement links TRBV10-2 to TRBJ2-5; the D is unclear. The ends were cut back, 4 bases at V and 5 bases at J, with 14 bases in the middle. Germline loops: CDR1 WSHSY, CDR2 SAAADI. This CDR3 is 14 amino acids long. The CDR3 DNA sequence: TGCGCCAGCAGTGGCTTGGACCCCGGGGAGACCCAGTACTTC. Protein product: CASSGLDPGETQYF.

Comment on this clonotype: It may be a read error: a sequence one base away is much more abundant. The chain combines TRBV10-2 with TRBJ2-5, with a tentative D call TRBD2 (5 bases). Judging by the DNA end, TRBJ2-7 fits better; the J call may be wrong. The CDR3 totals 15 residues. Germline V gives CDR1 WSHSY, CDR2 SAAADI. CDR3 sequence reads: CASSESGEYSHEQYF. In DNA form, the CDR3 reads TGCGCCAGCAGTGAGTCTGGGGAGTACTCCCACGAGCAGTACTTC.

In this sample, this clonotype turned up many times. J is TRBJ2-7 and V is TRBV29-1, with 10 bases that match TRBD1. Germline assignment: CDR1 SQVTM and CDR2 ANQGSEA. Germline trimming cut 7 bases from V and 6 bases from J; bases unmatched to any gene: 9. The CDR3 sequence is 13 residues long. CDR3 protein: CSAARQGAVEQYF. The CDR3 region has the DNA TGCAGCGCCGCACGACAGGGGGCGGTCGAGCAGTACTTC.

This clonotype has at least ten counts. This chain links TRBV7-4 with TRBJ2-5; D is undetermined. Germline lookup yields CDR1 SGHVT and CDR2 SQSDAQ. The CDR3 is made up of 13 amino acids. Between the trimmed V and J ends, which lost 6 bases and 4 bases, there was a span of 12 bases. CDR3 amino acids: CASRSSMGETQYF. The DNA for the CDR3 is TGTGCCAGCAGATCCTCCATGGGAGAGACCCAGTACTTC. The full variable domain, in which reference TRBV7-4 and TRBJ2-5 provide the parts outside the CDR3, is GAGVSQSPRYKVAKRGRDVALRCDSISGHVTLYWYRQTLGQGSEVLTYSQSDAQRDKSGRPSGRFSAERPERSVSTLKIQRTEQGDSAVYLCASRSSMGETQYFGPGTRLLVL.

This clonotype was counted many times. J is TRBJ1-2 and V is TRBV15; a weak D match, TRBD1 (6 bases). The germline V gene encodes CDR1 LNHNV and CDR2 YYDKDF (reference sequence). V gave up 5 bases and J gave up 8 bases, with 27 bases separating them. The CDR3 extends over 17 amino acids. CDR3 sequence reads: CATSARQEKSKMGGYTF. The CDR3 bases are TGTGCCACCAGCGCCCGACAGGAGAAATCGAAAATGGGAGGCTACACCTTC.

A remark on this clonotype: This may be a read error: a much more frequent sequence differs by one nucleotide. The chain joins TRBV6-1 to TRBJ2-5, with a possible D match to TRBD2 (6 bases). CDR3 size: 13 residues. The V and J ends lost 6 bases and 11 bases respectively, with 19 bases between them. CDR1 is MNHNS, CDR2 SASEGT, per germline. CDR3 in DNA: TGTGCCAGCAGGCGGGACCCCGGCGATGAGCAGTACTTC. Encoded protein: CASRRDPGDEQYF.

In this sample, this clonotype turned up a few times. The chain couples TRBV9 to TRBJ2-1, with unresolved D. This CDR3 is built from 14 residues. V was pared by 0 bases and J by 8 bases, with 12 bases between. Germline V gene data show CDR1 as SGDLS and CDR2 as YYNGEE. The CDR3 DNA reads as TGTGCCAGCAGCGTAGGGCAATGGGTCGATGAGCAGTTCTTC. This gives the protein CASSVGQWVDEQFF.

Turning to this clonotype: Just one base apart from a much larger clone, this may be a read error. The gene calls are TRBV7-9 and TRBJ2-3; either TRBD1 or TRBD2 may supply D (5 bases each). The length of the CDR3 is 15 residues. Germline values: CDR1 SEHNR, CDR2 FQNEAQ (reference sequence). CDR3 in DNA: TGTGCCGGCAGCTTATTAGGGACGGAAAAGGATACGCAGTATTTT. Protein: CAGSLLGTEKDTQYF.

This rearrangement joins TRBV12-3 or TRBV12-4 to TRBJ1-5, with D tentatively TRBD1 (5 bases). The CDR3 sequence is 14 residues long. Trimming stripped 8 bases from V and 3 bases from J, with 14 bases between. The CDR3 here is CASGYDSANQPQHF. The CDR3 DNA is TGTGCCAGCGGTTATGACAGTGCCAATCAGCCCCAGCATTTT.

There are many counts of this clonotype. The rearrangement joins TRBV6-5 to TRBJ2-7; D unresolved. CDR1 is MNHEY, CDR2 SVGAGI, per germline. The CDR3 length is 15 residues. The V and J ends lost 5 bases and 1 base respectively, with 15 bases between them. The CDR3 protein is CASSTKYGDSYEQYF. The CDR3 bases are TGTGCCAGCAGTACCAAATATGGGGATTCCTACGAGCAGTACTTC.

This clonotype was counted only a few times. The chain couples TRBV7-9 to TRBJ1-5; 7 bases map to TRBD1. This CDR3 comprises 16 residues. Germline CDR1 reads SEHNR; CDR2 reads FQNEAQ (reference sequence). Trimming took 0 bases from V and 1 from J; bases not matched to a gene: 3. CDR3 nucleotides: TGTGCCAGCAGCTTAGCAACAGGGGTAAGCAATCAGCCCCAGCATTTT. This translates into CASSLATGVSNQPQHF.

This clonotype was counted at least ten times. The chain couples TRBV4-1 to TRBJ2-7, with a possible D match to TRBD2 (5 bases). CDR3 length equals 15 residues. Germline V gene sequence: CDR1 MGHRA, CDR2 YSYEKL. V gave up 1 base and J gave up 2 bases, with 12 bases separating them. The chain's CDR3 is CASSQVGTGTYEQYF. The CDR3 DNA follows: TGCGCCAGCAGCCAAGTGGGAACCGGGACCTACGAGCAGTACTTC.

The chain joins TRBV18 to TRBJ1-4; unclear D gene. Germline lookup yields CDR1 KGHSH and CDR2 LQKENI. The V end was cut by 2 bases, the J end by 7 bases, with 8 bases between. CDR3 size: 13 residues. CDR3 coding DNA: TGTGCCAGCTCACCAAGCGACATTGAAAAACTGTTTTTT. As protein: CASSPSDIEKLFF.

This clonotype was detected a few times. Here the CDR3 reads CARGPYNEQFF. The CDR3 coding sequence is TGTGCCAGGGGACCCTACAATGAGCAGTTCTTC. The chain links TRBV2 to TRBJ2-1, with D perhaps assigned TRBD1 or TRBD2 (5 bases each). Germline loops: CDR1 SNHLY, CDR2 FYNNEI. With 9 bases removed from V and 2 bases from J, the gap between germline ends came to 5 bases. The CDR3 consists of 11 residues.

The chain joins TRBV12-3 or TRBV12-4 to TRBJ1-1; D is unresolved. Trimming cost V 4 bases and J 8 bases, with 8 bases left between them. The CDR3 runs to 11 residues. The CDR3 region has the DNA TGTGCCAGCAGTTCCTCGACAGAAGCTTTCTTT. It translates to CASSSSTEAFF.

The rearrangement joins TRBV5-1 to TRBJ2-5; D not certain. This CDR3 has 14 residues. Germline lookup yields CDR1 SGHRS and CDR2 YFSETQ. Between the trimmed V and J ends, which lost 5 bases and 1 base, there was a span of 12 bases. The CDR3 reads CASRTDSSQETQYF. CDR3 nucleotides: TGCGCCAGCAGAACGGATAGCAGCCAAGAGACCCAGTACTTC. The variable domain in full, completed from reference TRBV5-1 and TRBJ2-5, reads KAGVTQTPRYLIKTRGQQVTLSCSPISGHRSVSWYQQTPGQGLQFLFEYFSETQRNKGNFPGRFSGRQFSNSRSEMNVSTLELGDSALYLCASRTDSSQETQYFGPGTRLLVL.